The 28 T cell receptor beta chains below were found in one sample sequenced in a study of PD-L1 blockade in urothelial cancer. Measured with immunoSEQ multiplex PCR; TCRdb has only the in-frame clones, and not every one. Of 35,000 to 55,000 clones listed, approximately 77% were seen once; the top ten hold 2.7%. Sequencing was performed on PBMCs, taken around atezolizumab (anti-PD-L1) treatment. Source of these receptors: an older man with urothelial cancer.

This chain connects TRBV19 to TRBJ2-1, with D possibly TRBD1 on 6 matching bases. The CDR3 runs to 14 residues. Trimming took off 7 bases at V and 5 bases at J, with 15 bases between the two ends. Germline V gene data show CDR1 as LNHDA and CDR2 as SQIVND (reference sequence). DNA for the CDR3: TGTGCCAGTATGGGGACAAGGAGAAACAATGAGCAGTTCTTC. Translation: CASMGTRRNNEQFF.

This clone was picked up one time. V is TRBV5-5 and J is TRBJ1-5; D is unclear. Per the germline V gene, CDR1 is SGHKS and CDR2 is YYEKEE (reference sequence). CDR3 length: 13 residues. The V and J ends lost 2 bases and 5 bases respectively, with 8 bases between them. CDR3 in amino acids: CASSFSGYQPQHF. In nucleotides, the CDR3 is TGTGCCAGCAGCTTTTCGGGGTATCAGCCCCAGCATTTT.

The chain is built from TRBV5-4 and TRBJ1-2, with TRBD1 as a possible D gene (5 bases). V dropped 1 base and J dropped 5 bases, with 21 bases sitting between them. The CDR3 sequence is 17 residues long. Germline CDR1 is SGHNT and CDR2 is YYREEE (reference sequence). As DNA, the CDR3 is TGTGCCAGCAGCTTGTGGTCTGCGAAAACAGGTGATTATGGCTACACCTTC. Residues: CASSLWSAKTGDYGYTF.

As DNA, the CDR3 is TGTGCCAGCAACCTTCGGGGTCCCCAAGAGACCCAGTACTTC. This gives the protein CASNLRGPQETQYF. The gene calls are TRBV6-6 and TRBJ2-5, with D perhaps TRBD2 (5 bases). V gave up 7 bases and J gave up 1 base, with 13 bases separating them. The CDR3 covers 14 residues. Germline V gives CDR1 MNHNY, CDR2 SVGAGI (reference sequence).

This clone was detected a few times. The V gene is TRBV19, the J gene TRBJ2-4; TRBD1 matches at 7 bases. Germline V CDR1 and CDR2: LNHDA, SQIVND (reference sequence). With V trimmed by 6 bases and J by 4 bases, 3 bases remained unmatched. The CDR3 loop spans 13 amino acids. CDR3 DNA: TGTGCCAGTAGCGGGACAGAAAAAAACATTCAGTACTTC. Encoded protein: CASSGTEKNIQYF.

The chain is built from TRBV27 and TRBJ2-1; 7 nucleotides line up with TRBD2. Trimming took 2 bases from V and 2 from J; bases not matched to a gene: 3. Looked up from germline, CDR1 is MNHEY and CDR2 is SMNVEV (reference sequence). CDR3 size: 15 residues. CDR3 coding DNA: TGTGCCAGCAGTTTAGCGGGAGTGGCCTACAATGAGCAGTTCTTC. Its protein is CASSLAGVAYNEQFF.

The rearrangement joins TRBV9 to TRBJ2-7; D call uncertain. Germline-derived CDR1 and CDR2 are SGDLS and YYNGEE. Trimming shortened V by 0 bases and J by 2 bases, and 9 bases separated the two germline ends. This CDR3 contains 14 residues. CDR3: CASSVAPGTYEQYF. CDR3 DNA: TGTGCCAGCAGCGTAGCTCCAGGTACCTACGAGCAGTACTTC.

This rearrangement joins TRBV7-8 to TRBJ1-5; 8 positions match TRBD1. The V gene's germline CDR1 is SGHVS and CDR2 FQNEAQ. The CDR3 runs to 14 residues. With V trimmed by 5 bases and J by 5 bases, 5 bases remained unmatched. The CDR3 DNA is TGTGCCAGCAGCCAACAGGGGGTCGATCAGCCCCAGCATTTT. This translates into CASSQQGVDQPQHF.

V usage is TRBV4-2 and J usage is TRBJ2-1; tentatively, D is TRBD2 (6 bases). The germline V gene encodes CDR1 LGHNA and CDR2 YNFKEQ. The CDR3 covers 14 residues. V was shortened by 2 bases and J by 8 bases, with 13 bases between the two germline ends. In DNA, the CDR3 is TGTGCCAGCAGCCAAAAACCGACTAGGGATGAGCAGTTCTTC. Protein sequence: CASSQKPTRDEQFF.

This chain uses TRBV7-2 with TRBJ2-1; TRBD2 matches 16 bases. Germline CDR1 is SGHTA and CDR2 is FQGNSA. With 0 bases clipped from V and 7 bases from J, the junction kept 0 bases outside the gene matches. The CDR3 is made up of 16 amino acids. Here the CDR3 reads CASSLAGLAGGNEQFF. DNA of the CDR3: TGTGCCAGCAGCTTAGCGGGACTAGCGGGAGGGAATGAGCAGTTCTTC. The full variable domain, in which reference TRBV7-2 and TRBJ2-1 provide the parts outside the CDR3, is GAGVSQSPSNKVTEKGKDVELRCDPISGHTALYWYRQSLGQGLEFLIYFQGNSAPDKSGLPSDRFSAERTGGSVSTLTIQRTQQEDSAVYLCASSLAGLAGGNEQFFGPGTRLTVL.

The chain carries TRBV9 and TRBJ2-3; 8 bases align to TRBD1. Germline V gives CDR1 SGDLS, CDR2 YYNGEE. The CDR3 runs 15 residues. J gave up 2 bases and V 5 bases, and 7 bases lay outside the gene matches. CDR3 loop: CASSIGQGFTDTQYF. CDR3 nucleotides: TGTGCCAGCAGTATCGGACAGGGTTTCACAGATACGCAGTATTTT.

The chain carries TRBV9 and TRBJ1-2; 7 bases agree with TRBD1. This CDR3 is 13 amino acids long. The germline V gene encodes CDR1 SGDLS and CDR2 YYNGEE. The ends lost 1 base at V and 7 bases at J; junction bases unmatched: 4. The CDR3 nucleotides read TGTGCCAGCAGCGTACAGGACAGGAGTGGCTACACCTTC. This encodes CASSVQDRSGYTF. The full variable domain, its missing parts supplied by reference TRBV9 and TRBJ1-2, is DSGVTQTPKHLITATGQRVTLRCSPRSGDLSVYWYQQSLDQGLQFLIQYYNGEERAKGNILERFSAQQFPDLHSELNLSSLELGDSALYFCASSVQDRSGYTFGSGTRLTVV.

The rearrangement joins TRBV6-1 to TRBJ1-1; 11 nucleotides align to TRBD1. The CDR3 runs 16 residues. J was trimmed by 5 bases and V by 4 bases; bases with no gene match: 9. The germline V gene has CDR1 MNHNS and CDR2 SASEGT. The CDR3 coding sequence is TGTGCCAGCAGTGCCGGGACAGGGGGTCGGGGTACTGAAGCTTTCTTT. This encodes CASSAGTGGRGTEAFF.

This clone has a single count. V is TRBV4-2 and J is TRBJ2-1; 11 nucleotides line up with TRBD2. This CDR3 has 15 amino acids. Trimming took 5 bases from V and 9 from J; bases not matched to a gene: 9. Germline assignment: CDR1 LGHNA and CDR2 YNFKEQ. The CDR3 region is CASSASLAGGLEQFF. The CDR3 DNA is TGTGCCAGCAGCGCCTCGCTAGCGGGAGGACTTGAGCAGTTCTTC.

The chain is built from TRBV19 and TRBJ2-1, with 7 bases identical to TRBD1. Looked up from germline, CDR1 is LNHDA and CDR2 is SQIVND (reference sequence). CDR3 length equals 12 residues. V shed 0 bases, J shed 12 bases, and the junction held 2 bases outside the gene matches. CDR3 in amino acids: CASSIDRGTQFF. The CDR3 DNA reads TGTGCCAGTAGTATAGACAGGGGGACGCAGTTCTTC.

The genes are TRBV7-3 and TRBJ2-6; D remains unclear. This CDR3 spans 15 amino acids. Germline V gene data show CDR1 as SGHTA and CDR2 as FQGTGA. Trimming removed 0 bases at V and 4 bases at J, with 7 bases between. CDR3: CASSLTRSGANVLTF. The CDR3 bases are TGTGCCAGCAGCTTAACACGGTCCGGGGCCAACGTCCTGACTTTC.

The DNA for the CDR3 is TGTGCCAGCAGTTGGACAGGACGTGACGAGCAGTACTTC. It yields the protein CASSWTGRDEQYF. The chain couples TRBV6-6 to TRBJ2-7; 7 positions agree with TRBD1. V was clipped by 4 bases and J by 5 bases; unmatched bases: 5. The CDR3 consists of 13 residues. Germline values: CDR1 MNHNY, CDR2 SVGAGI (reference sequence).

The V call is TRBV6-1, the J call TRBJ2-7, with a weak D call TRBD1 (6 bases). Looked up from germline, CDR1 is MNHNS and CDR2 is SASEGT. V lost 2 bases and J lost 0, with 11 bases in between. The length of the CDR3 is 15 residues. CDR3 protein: CASSELTGSSYEQYF. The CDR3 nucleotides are TGTGCCAGCAGTGAATTGACAGGCAGCTCCTACGAGCAGTACTTC.

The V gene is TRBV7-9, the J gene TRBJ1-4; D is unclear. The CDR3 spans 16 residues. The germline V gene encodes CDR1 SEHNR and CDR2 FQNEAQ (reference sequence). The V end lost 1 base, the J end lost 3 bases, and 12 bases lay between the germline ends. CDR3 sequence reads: CASSLGRLGANEKLFF. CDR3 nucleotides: TGTGCCAGCAGCTTAGGACGCCTCGGGGCTAATGAAAAACTGTTTTTT.

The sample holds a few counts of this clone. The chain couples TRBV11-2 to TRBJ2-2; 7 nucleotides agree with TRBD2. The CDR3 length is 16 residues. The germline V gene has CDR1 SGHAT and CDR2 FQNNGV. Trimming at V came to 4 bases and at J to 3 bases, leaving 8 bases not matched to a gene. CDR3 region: CASSSGGEAYTGELFF. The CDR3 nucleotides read TGTGCCAGCAGCTCTGGGGGGGAGGCTTACACCGGGGAGCTGTTTTTT. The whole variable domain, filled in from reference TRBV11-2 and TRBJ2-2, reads EAGVAQSPRYKIIEKRQSVAFWCNPISGHATLYWYQQILGQGPKLLIQFQNNGVVDDSQLPKDRFSAERLKGVDSTLKIQPAKLEDSAVYLCASSSGGEAYTGELFFGEGSRLTVL.

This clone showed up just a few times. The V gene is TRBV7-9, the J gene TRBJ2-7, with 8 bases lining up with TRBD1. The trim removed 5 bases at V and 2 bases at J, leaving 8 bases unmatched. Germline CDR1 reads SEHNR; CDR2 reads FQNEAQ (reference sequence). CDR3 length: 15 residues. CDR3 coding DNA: TGTGCCAGCAGCAGCGGACAGGGTCTCCCCTACGAGCAGTACTTC. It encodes CASSSGQGLPYEQYF.

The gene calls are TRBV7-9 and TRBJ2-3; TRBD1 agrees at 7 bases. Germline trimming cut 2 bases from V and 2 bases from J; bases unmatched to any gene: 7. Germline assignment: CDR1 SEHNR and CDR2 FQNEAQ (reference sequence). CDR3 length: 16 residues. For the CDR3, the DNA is TGTGCCAGCAGCTTAATGGGACAGTACATCACAGATACGCAGTATTTT. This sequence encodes CASSLMGQYITDTQYF. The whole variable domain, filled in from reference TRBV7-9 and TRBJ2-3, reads DTGVSQNPRHKITKRGQNVTFRCDPISEHNRLYWYRQTLGQGPEFLTYFQNEAQLEKSRLLSDRFSAERPKGSFSTLEIQRTEQGDSAMYLCASSLMGQYITDTQYFGPGTRLTVL.

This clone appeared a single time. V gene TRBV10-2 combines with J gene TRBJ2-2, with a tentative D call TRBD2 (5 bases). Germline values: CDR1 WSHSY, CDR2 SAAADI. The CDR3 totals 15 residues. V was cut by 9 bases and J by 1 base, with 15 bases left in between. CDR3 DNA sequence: TGCGCCAGTGCCCTTGCAGCGGTGAACACCGGGGAGCTGTTTTTT. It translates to CASALAAVNTGELFF.

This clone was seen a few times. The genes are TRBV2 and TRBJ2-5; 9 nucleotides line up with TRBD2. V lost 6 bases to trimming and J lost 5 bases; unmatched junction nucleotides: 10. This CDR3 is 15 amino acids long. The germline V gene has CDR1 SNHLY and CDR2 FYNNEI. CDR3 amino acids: CASRVLAGSPETQYF. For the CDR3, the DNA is TGTGCCAGCAGGGTGCTAGCGGGAAGCCCGGAGACCCAGTACTTC.

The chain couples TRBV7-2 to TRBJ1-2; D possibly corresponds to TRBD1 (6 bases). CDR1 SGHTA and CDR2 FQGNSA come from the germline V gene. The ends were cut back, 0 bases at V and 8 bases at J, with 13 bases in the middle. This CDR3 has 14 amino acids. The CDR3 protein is CASSLANRDHGYTF. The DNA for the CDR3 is TGTGCCAGCAGCTTAGCTAACAGGGATCACGGCTACACCTTC.

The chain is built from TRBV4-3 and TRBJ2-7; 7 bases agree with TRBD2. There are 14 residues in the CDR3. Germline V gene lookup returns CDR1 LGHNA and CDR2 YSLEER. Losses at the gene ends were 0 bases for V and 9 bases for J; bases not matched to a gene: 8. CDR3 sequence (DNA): TGCGCCAGCAGCCAAGATAGGAGCGGCGGGGGGCAGTACTTC. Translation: CASSQDRSGGGQYF.

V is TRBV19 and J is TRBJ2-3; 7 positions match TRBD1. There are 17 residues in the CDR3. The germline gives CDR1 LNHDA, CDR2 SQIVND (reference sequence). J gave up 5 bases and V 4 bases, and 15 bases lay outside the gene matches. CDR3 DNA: TGTGCCAGTAGTAGAACGCTGGGGACAGACTACATAGATACGCAGTATTTT. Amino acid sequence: CASSRTLGTDYIDTQYF.

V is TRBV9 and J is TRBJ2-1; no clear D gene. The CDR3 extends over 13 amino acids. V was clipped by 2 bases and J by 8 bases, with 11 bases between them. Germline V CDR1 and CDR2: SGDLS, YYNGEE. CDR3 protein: CASSVGVGYEQFF. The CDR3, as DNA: TGTGCCAGCAGCGTGGGTGTGGGCTATGAGCAGTTCTTC.